This T cell receptor (beta chain) was found in a study of cytomegalovirus exposure and HLA in healthy donors. Germline V lookup: CDR1 LGHNA, CDR2 YNFKEQ. V dropped 1 base and J dropped 1 base, with 8 bases sitting between them. This CDR3 contains 14 residues. The method was immunoSEQ multiplex PCR; TCRdb's version includes in-frame clones alone and lacks a portion of them. This sample has over 150,000 clones; roughly nine tenths occur once, and the top ten carry 4.5% to 7%. This TCR derives from a woman in her 30s in good health and CMV-seronegative. V usage is TRBV4-2 and J usage is TRBJ2-7; D is perhaps TRBD1 (6 bases). The material sequenced was PBMCs. The CDR3 DNA sequence: TGTGCCAGCAGCCAAGGGGACACTTCCTACGAGCAGTACTTC. It translates to CASSQGDTSYEQYF.